This T cell receptor (beta chain) was sequenced for a study of beta chain features in type 1 diabetes (dated by TCRdb to 2016 to 2018). About the investigation overall: Mean age, gender distribution, total cell number and subset yield were not different between patients and healthy donors. A total of approximately 100 million sorted cells were examined across all samples, and the number of cells per subset was strongly correlated with RNA yield. The study compared the TCRB repertoires of sorted circulating CD4+ T cell subsets in recently diagnosed type 1 diabetes patients with those in matched healthy donors. Naive and central memory subsets were obtained from all 30 or so donors, but regulatory and stem cell-like memory subsets were isolated from only 8 patients and roughly eight healthy donors. Results and caveats for the whole study, not just this receptor: Naive, central memory and regulatory TCRB repertoires appeared to be more similar among patients than among healthy donors. Because cDNA was sequenced instead of genomic DNA, activated cells with high expression could be over-represented, although the groups did not differ in activation or CD3 levels. Type 1 diabetes patients showed a moderate but significant shortening of TCRB CDR3 length in all four CD4+ subsets. Shorter templates might be favored by PCR, yet because patient and control samples were amplified and corrected together, any such skew would affect both groups equally. Because small numbers of individuals were included in the HLA sub-analyses, any influence of HLA type on TCRB rearrangement was left unresolved. At VDJ recombination sites, type 1 diabetes patients had fewer insertions and more deleted nucleotides, which implies abnormalities in thymic rearrangement.

CDR1 is given as GTSNPN and CDR2 as SVGIG, both from the germline V gene (reference sequence). Reading from cysteine to phenylalanine, the CDR3 counts 16 amino acids. The read is trimmed to its CDR3 DNA, 48 bases read in frame from base 1. V is reduced by 2 bases and J by 3 bases, leaving a spacing of 20 bases between them. Each donor gave one peripheral blood draw, about 110 mL on average, collected into heparinised tubes. A BD FACSAria II and a panel including CD45RO, CCR7, CD25, CD127, CD95 and CD27 were used to sort naive, central memory, regulatory and stem cell-like memory CD4+ T cells. All sorted populations exceeded 98% purity. PBMCs were isolated immediately by Lymphoprep density gradient centrifugation and stained directly without culture. So that batch effects would be minimized, each experiment stained and sorted samples in pairs, pairing one healthy donor with one patient. The entire isolated RNA was reverse transcribed using the High Capacity cDNA Reverse Transcription Kit, and thus expressed TCRB transcripts were sequenced. Naive, central memory and regulatory T cell samples underwent deep immunoSEQ sequencing, averaging around 4 million total reads per sample. After sorted cells were lysed in RLT buffer, RNA was extracted with DNase-treated RNeasy Micro or Mini kits, with the choice depending on cell number. To prevent cross-contamination, every cell subset was processed on its own, while patient and healthy donor samples were processed together. TCRB sequences were amplified from cDNA with the immunoSEQ multiplex PCR, producing 87-bp fragments spanning the CDR3 region. Sequencing of the amplicons was performed on the Illumina HiSeq platform. The study's own analysis went as follows. PCR bias was corrected computationally using synthetic template baselines, and reads within Hamming distance 2 were collapsed, with unmergeable singletons discarded. Reads were aligned against IMGT so that V, D and J genes, CDR3 length and insertions or deletions at six rearrangement sites could be assigned. Within each subset, clonotype counts were normalized to sorted cell number, and only after that were true diversity and Gini coefficients computed with the tcR R package. The overlap coefficient, calculated on TCRB nucleotide sequences, was used to quantify repertoire sharing. TCRdb obtained this table from immuneACCESS and retained in-frame rearrangements with V and J assigned. These tables miss some clones; where compared with another copy, unresolved V genes account for less than half of the shortfall, and the remainder is unexplained. V, J and clone size are taken as reported in that table, and D and trimming were inferred from the DNA itself. The sample contains 300,000 to 400,000 clones, approximately 9.7% of them found a single time. The ten largest clones add up to more than 0.8% of the sample.

In regard to this clone: This clone's antigen is unknown. The sample holds no much larger clone one base away, and base qualities are not on file.

Sequencing was done on a sample of central memory CD4+ T cells from blood. The rearranged chain carries TRBV30 and TRBJ2-7, with the D segment possibly TRBD1 or TRBD2, each aligning over 5 bases. The sequence was collected from a man aged 25-40 years with type 1 diabetes. The CDR3 reads as follows: CAWSISFGTSRYEQYF. The DNA reads TGTGCCTGGAGTATATCGTTCGGGACGAGTCGCTACGAGCAGTACTTC.